This T cell receptor beta chain emerged from a study of regulatory T cells in long-lasting Graves disease. About the research overall: Duration of antithyroid drug therapy among newly diagnosed Graves' patients was under 3 months. Study results and caveats: The TCR repertoire of persistent Graves' patients was less diverse than that of newly diagnosed ones. It is possible that accuracy was reduced by the small size of the sample.

This CDR3 is 18 amino acids long. Losses at the gene ends were 0 bases for V and 0 bases for J; bases not matched to a gene: 1. Germline values: CDR1 SGDLS, CDR2 YYNGEE. The time point was: newly diagnosed GD, antithyroid drugs for less than 3 months. With RNA extracted from PBMCs as input, the TCR library was made. About this clonotype: Its antigen is unknown.

iRepertoire HTBI primers and Arm-PCR of CDR3 regions built TCR beta libraries. TCRdb reprocessed the multiplex PCR reads via MiXCR and lists one record per CDR3 protein. The sample shows some 370,000 distinct CDR3 sequences, 12% of them seen only once. This sample also appeared in a second study, on T cells in Graves' hyperthyroidism and ophthalmopathy. Per that paper: TCR CDR3 regions were first amplified by RT-PCR with HTBI primers.

The starting material was peripheral blood mononuclear cells (PBMCs), obtained at new diagnosis, from a patient treated with antithyroid drugs. This sequence originates from a young woman with Graves disease. The genes are TRBV9 and TRBJ2-2, with 14 bases that match TRBD2. The CDR3 loop reads CASSVGGLAGANTGELFF. In DNA, the CDR3 is TGTGCCAGCAGCGTAGGGGGACTAGCGGGAGCGAACACCGGGGAGCTGTTTTTT. Based on the CDR3 plus reference TRBV9 and TRBJ2-2, the full variable domain is DSGVTQTPKHLITATGQRVTLRCSPRSGDLSVYWYQQSLDQGLQFLIQYYNGEERAKGNILERFSAQQFPDLHSELNLSSLELGDSALYFCASSVGGLAGANTGELFFGEGSRLTVL.